These 29 T cell receptor beta chains originate from one sample sequenced in a study of T cells after posttransplantation cyclophosphamide (dated by TCRdb to about 2016). The treatment or condition label here, explained by the study, means: high-dose cyclophosphamide on days +3 and +4 as single-agent GVHD prophylaxis. Patients in the PTCy group got busulfan and fludarabine conditioning, a marrow graft from a related or unrelated donor, and cyclophosphamide on days +3 and +4. The library was built by means of the immunoSEQ multiplex PCR assay. This immuneACCESS table, as held by TCRdb, lists in-frame sequences with V and J called but not all clones. Of the missing ones, under half trace to an unresolved V gene in checked studies; the others have no known cause. The sample yields roughly 17,000 clones; roughly 80% were counted once. The ten largest clones capture less than 35% of the sample. Source: CD8+ T cells sorted from PBMCs, taken around 2,000 days after a stem cell transplant with posttransplant cyclophosphamide. The receptor source for this set is a female patient aged 35 to 55 who received an allogeneic stem cell transplant from a related donor, was CMV-positive, and had no GVHD. Following a transplant, some T lymphocytes may have been derived from the graft donor.

In regard to this clone: Distinct nucleotide sequences in the sample also encode this CDR3. The J gene is TRBJ1-6, the V gene TRBV7-6; TRBD1 aligns across 7 bases. This CDR3 is 14 amino acids long. V was clipped by 4 bases and J by 10 bases; unmatched bases: 7. CDR1 and CDR2 from the germline V gene are SGHVS and FNYEAQ. The CDR3 loop is CASSSDRALSPLHF. CDR3 DNA sequence: TGTGCCAGCAGCTCCGACAGGGCCCTCTCACCCCTCCACTTT.

J is TRBJ2-5 and V is TRBV11-2; 10 positions agree with TRBD1. From germline, CDR1 is SGHAT and CDR2 FQNNGV. The junction had 14 bases not matched to a gene; V was cut back by 4 bases and J by 3 bases. The CDR3 contains 18 residues. CDR3 sequence (DNA): TGTGCCAGCAGCTACCGATTTCGGACAGGGGGGAGGGAAGAGACCCAGTACTTC. Amino acids: CASSYRFRTGGREETQYF.

V gene TRBV5-1 combines with J gene TRBJ2-2, with 8 bases fitting TRBD2. The ends lost 3 bases at V and 4 bases at J; junction bases unmatched: 5. Germline values: CDR1 SGHRS, CDR2 YFSETQ. CDR3 length equals 15 residues. CDR3 DNA sequence: TGCGCCAGCAGCTCCGGGACTAGTGGCACCGGGGAGCTGTTTTTT. Translation gives CASSSGTSGTGELFF.

In this sample, this clone turned up a few times. The CDR3 sequence is CASSPSQGSFNQPQHF. CDR3 coding DNA: TGTGCCAGCAGCCCTTCACAGGGAAGCTTCAATCAGCCCCAGCATTTT. The genes are TRBV11-2 and TRBJ1-5; D is perhaps TRBD1 (6 bases). V dropped 5 bases and J dropped 3 bases, with 17 bases sitting between them. This CDR3 region has 16 residues. Germline V CDR1 and CDR2: SGHAT, FQNNGV.

The chain links TRBV11-2 to TRBJ2-7; TRBD1 aligns across 11 bases. The germline CDR1 and CDR2 sequences are SGHAT and FQNNGV. This CDR3 region has 13 residues. The V gene end was trimmed by 5 bases and the J gene end by 7 bases; junction bases not matched to a gene: 4. The CDR3 spells CASSAGTGGEQYF. CDR3 DNA sequence: TGTGCCAGCAGCGCAGGGACAGGGGGAGAGCAGTACTTC.

The sample holds a few counts of this clone. The CDR3 coding sequence is TGTGCCAGCAGCTTGGCTAGCGGGTCCTACGAGCAGTACTTC. Translating it yields CASSLASGSYEQYF. This chain joins TRBV11-2 and TRBJ2-7, with 8 bases fitting TRBD2. In germline, CDR1 is SGHAT, CDR2 FQNNGV. This CDR3 spans 14 amino acids. Trimming at V came to 3 bases and at J to 1 base, leaving 2 bases not matched to a gene.

The V gene is TRBV5-1, the J gene TRBJ2-5; TRBD2 aligns across 8 bases. J lost 2 bases, V lost 6 bases, and 18 bases had no gene match. CDR1 is SGHRS, CDR2 YFSETQ, per germline. The CDR3 spans 18 residues. The CDR3 DNA follows: TGCGCCAGCATCGACCGTGCGGGGGGCTTCTTTAATCAAGAGACCCAGTACTTC. It is translated as CASIDRAGGFFNQETQYF. Full variable domain (missing parts from reference TRBV5-1 and TRBJ2-5): KAGVTQTPRYLIKTRGQQVTLSCSPISGHRSVSWYQQTPGQGLQFLFEYFSETQRNKGNFPGRFSGRQFSNSRSEMNVSTLELGDSALYLCASIDRAGGFFNQETQYFGPGTRLLVL.

The CDR3 sequence is CAISDQGLNTGELFF. Written as DNA, the CDR3 is TGTGCCATCAGTGATCAGGGGCTGAACACCGGGGAGCTGTTTTTT. This sequence joins TRBV10-3 and TRBJ2-2; possibly TRBD1 for D (6 bases). The CDR3 consists of 15 residues. With 3 bases removed from V and 1 base from J, the gap between germline ends came to 9 bases. Germline V gene data show CDR1 as ENHRY and CDR2 as SYGVKD.

The chain combines TRBV27 with TRBJ2-5, with a weak D call TRBD2 (5 bases). The V and J ends lost 5 bases and 9 bases respectively, with 13 bases between them. CDR1 is MNHEY, CDR2 SMNVEV, per germline (reference sequence). The CDR3 has 12 residues. CDR3 DNA: TGTGCCAGCAGTCAGACGGTCGGGGCCCAGTACTTC. As protein: CASSQTVGAQYF.

This clone has more than one count but fewer than ten. The chain couples TRBV19 to TRBJ2-1; 12 bases align to TRBD2. From germline, CDR1 is LNHDA and CDR2 SQIVND (reference sequence). The CDR3 covers 15 residues. The ends lost 5 bases at V and 8 bases at J; junction bases unmatched: 7. The CDR3 here is CASSATSGGADEQFF. CDR3 DNA: TGTGCCAGTAGTGCGACTAGCGGGGGAGCGGATGAGCAGTTCTTC.

The V gene is TRBV4-1, the J gene TRBJ2-7, with D maybe TRBD2 (5 bases). CDR1 is MGHRA and CDR2 is YSYEKL in the germline V gene. The CDR3 runs 14 residues. Trimming stripped 1 base from V and 2 bases from J, with 9 bases between. The CDR3 reads CASSQGRRTYEQYF. The CDR3 DNA sequence: TGCGCCAGCAGCCAAGGCAGGAGGACCTACGAGCAGTACTTC.

The chain has TRBV7-2 and TRBJ2-7; 9 bases line up with TRBD1. The CDR3 contains 18 residues. Germline V gene sequence: CDR1 SGHTA, CDR2 FQGNSA. V gave up 1 base and J gave up 4 bases; unmatched junction bases: 14. The CDR3 DNA is TGTGCCAGCAGCTTAGAGGTTTGGGTGGGGACAGGGCGATACGAGCAGTACTTC. Amino acid sequence: CASSLEVWVGTGRYEQYF.

About this clone: A read error may produce the germline difference seen at one junction end. This sequence joins TRBV7-7 and TRBJ2-7, with 16 nucleotides matching TRBD2. CDR1 SSHAT and CDR2 FNYEAQ come from the germline V gene (reference sequence). The CDR3 extends over 18 amino acids. The CDR3 nucleotides are TGTGCTAGCAGCTCAGTCCCGGGACTAGCGGGGGGGCCTTACGAGCAGTACTTC. It codes for CASSSVPGLAGGPYEQYF.

The genes are TRBV10-3 and TRBJ1-1; possible D gene TRBD1, 5 bases. The CDR3 is 14 residues long. Germline CDR1 and CDR2: ENHRY and SYGVKD. V lost 6 bases to trimming and J lost 0 bases, with 11 bases between them. CDR3 in amino acids: CAIRETAMNTEAFF. As DNA, the CDR3 is TGTGCCATCAGGGAGACAGCTATGAACACTGAAGCTTTCTTT.

The V and J genes are TRBV7-9 and TRBJ2-3; the D gene is possibly TRBD1 (6 bases). In germline, CDR1 is SEHNR, CDR2 FQNEAQ (reference sequence). Trimming shortened V by 4 bases and J by 7 bases, and 12 bases separated the two germline ends. This CDR3 is 13 amino acids long. Written as DNA, the CDR3 is TGTGCCAGCAGCTCAAAGGGGGTAAATACGCAGTATTTT. Translating it yields CASSSKGVNTQYF.

The CDR3: CASSPWDREHYGYTF. The CDR3 DNA sequence: TGTGCCAGTAGTCCTTGGGACAGGGAGCACTATGGCTACACCTTC. The rearrangement joins TRBV19 to TRBJ1-2; 9 nucleotides line up with TRBD1. V shed 5 bases, J shed 3 bases, and the junction held 7 bases outside the gene matches. The CDR3 consists of 15 residues. Germline V gives CDR1 LNHDA, CDR2 SQIVND (reference sequence).

In its sample, this clone was seen a few times. The V and J genes are TRBV11-2 and TRBJ2-3; 9 nucleotides match TRBD2. Germline assignment: CDR1 SGHAT and CDR2 FQNNGV. The CDR3 is made up of 16 amino acids. V lost 6 bases and J lost 5; bases outside the gene matches: 12. The CDR3 region has the DNA TGTGCCAGCAGGGGTGGGGTAGCGGGGGTGAAAGATACGCAGTATTTT. Translated: CASRGGVAGVKDTQYF.

The count of this clone is one. V gene TRBV5-8 combines with J gene TRBJ2-7; 7 bases map to TRBD2. V dropped 0 bases and J dropped 3; count of bases not matched to a gene: 6. CDR1 is SGHTS and CDR2 is YDEGEE in the germline V gene. CDR3 length: 15 amino acids. CDR3 protein: CASSLGVSGYYEQYF. DNA of the CDR3: TGTGCCAGCAGCTTGGGGGTTAGCGGGTACTACGAGCAGTACTTC.

In its sample, this clone was seen a few times. This chain joins TRBV4-2 and TRBJ1-1; D call uncertain. V shed 1 base and J shed 5 bases, with 8 bases lying between them. The CDR3 length is 13 residues. Germline lookup yields CDR1 LGHNA and CDR2 YNFKEQ. DNA for the CDR3: TGTGCCAGCAGCCAAGTAGCGGCGACTGAAGCTTTCTTT. Amino acid sequence: CASSQVAATEAFF.

J is TRBJ2-3 and V is TRBV9, with a possible D match to TRBD2 (6 bases). Germline loops: CDR1 SGDLS, CDR2 YYNGEE. The ends were cut back, 2 bases at V and 3 bases at J, with 10 bases in the middle. This CDR3 comprises 14 residues. The CDR3 loop is CASSVLGGTDTQYF. The CDR3 DNA is TGTGCCAGCAGCGTTTTGGGGGGAACAGATACGCAGTATTTT.

The chain recombines TRBV27 with TRBJ1-2, with a tentative D call TRBD1 (6 bases). CDR3 length: 14 amino acids. The germline V gene has CDR1 MNHEY and CDR2 SMNVEV (reference sequence). The V end lost 10 bases, the J end lost 6 bases, and 21 bases lay between the germline ends. The CDR3 DNA reads as TGTGCCACCGGAACAGGGACCTCAGGGGATGGCTACACCTTC. This gives the protein CATGTGTSGDGYTF.

The rearrangement links TRBV5-1 to TRBJ1-4, with TRBD1 as a possible D gene (5 bases). The CDR3 spans 15 residues. Germline values: CDR1 SGHRS, CDR2 YFSETQ. Trimming shortened V by 4 bases and J by 6 bases, and 16 bases separated the two germline ends. The CDR3 reads CASSPTPGGYEKLFF. DNA of the CDR3: TGCGCCAGCAGCCCCACCCCTGGGGGGTATGAAAAACTGTTTTTT.

J is TRBJ2-1 and V is TRBV27; D gene unclear. Trimming cost V 2 bases and J 4 bases, with 9 bases left between them. The CDR3 totals 14 residues. The germline V gene encodes CDR1 MNHEY and CDR2 SMNVEV (reference sequence). CDR3 nucleotides: TGTGCCAGCAGTTTAAATGAGGTATACAATGAGCAGTTCTTC. Its protein is CASSLNEVYNEQFF.

The chain joins TRBV11-2 to TRBJ2-5, with D maybe TRBD2 (6 bases). Germline loops: CDR1 SGHAT, CDR2 FQNNGV. The CDR3 is 12 amino acids. V was shortened by 7 bases and J by 4 bases, with 10 bases between the two germline ends. The CDR3 region has the DNA TGTGCCAGCACCCCCGGGAGAGAGACCCAGTACTTC. Amino acid sequence: CASTPGRETQYF.

The genes are TRBV10-3 and TRBJ2-3; 9 nucleotides agree with TRBD2. The V and J ends lost 10 bases and 2 bases, in that order; junction bases with no gene match: 10. Looked up from germline, CDR1 is ENHRY and CDR2 is SYGVKD. The CDR3 runs to 15 residues. This CDR3 is CASNPQRGVTDTQYF. As DNA, the CDR3 is TGTGCCAGCAACCCCCAGCGGGGGGTCACAGATACGCAGTATTTT.

The V and J genes are TRBV5-1 and TRBJ1-2, with D maybe TRBD1 (5 bases). From germline, CDR1 is SGHRS and CDR2 YFSETQ. This CDR3 comprises 17 residues. The ends were cut back, 4 bases at V and 4 bases at J, with 23 bases in the middle. CDR3 amino acids: CASSPGHASQFFYGYTF. The DNA for the CDR3 is TGCGCCAGCAGCCCAGGACACGCTTCCCAGTTCTTCTATGGCTACACCTTC. The variable domain in full, with the rest retrieved from reference TRBV5-1 and TRBJ1-2, is KAGVTQTPRYLIKTRGQQVTLSCSPISGHRSVSWYQQTPGQGLQFLFEYFSETQRNKGNFPGRFSGRQFSNSRSEMNVSTLELGDSALYLCASSPGHASQFFYGYTFGSGTRLTVV.

The chain employs TRBV11-2 and TRBJ2-1; possibly TRBD2 for D (5 bases). CDR3 length: 12 residues. CDR1 is SGHAT and CDR2 is FQNNGV in the germline V gene. V was shortened by 3 bases and J by 8 bases, with 8 bases between the two germline ends. In DNA form, the CDR3 reads TGTGCCAGCAGCTTTAGCGACTATGAGCAGTTCTTC. This encodes CASSFSDYEQFF.

The CDR3 region is CASSTPGTGYYEQYF. The CDR3 DNA follows: TGTGCCAGCAGCACCCCCGGGACAGGGTACTACGAGCAGTACTTC. The V and J genes are TRBV6-5 and TRBJ2-7; 9 bases agree with TRBD1. Looked up from germline, CDR1 is MNHEY and CDR2 is SVGAGI. V dropped 6 bases and J dropped 3; count of bases not matched to a gene: 9. CDR3 length: 15 amino acids.

The sample holds a few counts of this clone. This chain joins TRBV4-2 and TRBJ1-4; D remains ambiguous. CDR1 is LGHNA and CDR2 is YNFKEQ in the germline V gene. This CDR3 has 14 residues. Trimming cost V 1 base and J 10 bases, with 13 bases left between them. The CDR3 spells CASSQGLQSGKLFF. As DNA, the CDR3 is TGTGCCAGCAGCCAAGGCCTCCAAAGCGGAAAACTGTTTTTT.